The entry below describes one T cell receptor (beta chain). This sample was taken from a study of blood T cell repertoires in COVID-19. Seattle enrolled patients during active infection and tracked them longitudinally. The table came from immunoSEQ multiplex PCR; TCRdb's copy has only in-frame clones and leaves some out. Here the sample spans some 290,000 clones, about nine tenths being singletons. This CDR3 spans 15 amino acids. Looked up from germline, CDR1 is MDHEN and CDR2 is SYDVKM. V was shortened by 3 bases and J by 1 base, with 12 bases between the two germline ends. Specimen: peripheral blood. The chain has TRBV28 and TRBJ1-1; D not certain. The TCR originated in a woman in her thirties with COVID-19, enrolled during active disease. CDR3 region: CASSLSAFRNTEAFF. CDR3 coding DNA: TGTGCCAGCAGTTTGTCCGCGTTCCGGAACACTGAAGCTTTCTTT.